These T cell receptor beta chains were read from a single sample in a study of cytomegalovirus exposure and HLA in healthy donors. The table came from immunoSEQ multiplex PCR; TCRdb's copy has only in-frame clones and leaves some out. In total, the table holds more than 75,000 clones. The sample comprised PBMCs. The source is a man aged 50 to 60 in good health and CMV-seropositive. CDR3s include the opening cysteine and the closing phenylalanine or tryptophan. The D gene is left open where the match is weak.

>TRBD2|TRBV19|TRBJ2-5
CASSRTSAEETQYF
TGTGCCAGTAGCAGAACTAGCGCTGAAGAGACCCAGTACTTC
>TRBD1|TRBV6-5|TRBJ1-2
CASSYSKGQGNYGYTF
TGTGCCAGCAGTTACTCGAAAGGACAGGGGAACTATGGCTACACCTTC
>TRBD2|TRBV19|TRBJ2-1
CASRTSAIHNEQFF
TGTGCCAGTAGGACTAGCGCAATCCACAATGAGCAGTTCTTC
>NA|TRBV15|TRBJ1-3
CATSREGTVNF
TGTGCCACCAGCAGAGAGGGCACCGTGAATTTT
>TRBD1|TRBV7-8|TRBJ1-5
CASSISGTGRTQPQHF
TGTGCCAGCAGCATCTCCGGGACAGGGAGGACTCAGCCCCAGCATTTT
>NA|TRBV9|TRBJ1-2
CASSPWGGTGYTF
TGTGCCAGCAGCCCCTGGGGGGGCACTGGCTACACCTTC
>TRBD1|TRBV7-2|TRBJ2-5
CASSFDRGRETQYF
TGTGCCAGCAGCTTCGACAGGGGAAGAGAGACCCAGTACTTC
>TRBD2|TRBV5-6|TRBJ2-1
CASSLGTSGRRNEQFF
TGTGCCAGCAGCTTGGGGACTAGCGGGAGGCGGAATGAGCAGTTCTTC
>TRBD1|TRBV5-1|TRBJ2-3
CASSFGPDRGGTDTQYF
TGCGCCAGCAGCTTTGGTCCGGACAGGGGGGGCACAGATACGCAGTATTTT
>TRBD1|TRBV28|TRBJ1-2
CASSPRGRFRGYGYTF
TGTGCCAGCAGTCCTAGGGGGCGCTTCAGAGGCTATGGCTACACCTTC
>TRBD1|TRBV5-8|TRBJ1-1
CASSFRAWSGQGEAFF
TGTGCCAGCAGCTTCAGGGCTTGGTCCGGACAGGGTGAAGCTTTCTTT
>TRBD1|TRBV19|TRBJ1-1
CASSETGGTEAFF
TGTGCCAGTAGTGAGACAGGGGGCACTGAAGCTTTCTTT
>NA|TRBV27|TRBJ1-2
CASSPSTVGGYGYTF
TGTGCCAGCAGTCCATCGACAGTGGGGGGCTATGGCTACACCTTC
>TRBD2|TRBV4-3|TRBJ2-1
CASSQVWSSGRAAYNEQFF
TGCGCCAGCAGCCAAGTGTGGTCTAGCGGGAGGGCTGCCTACAATGAGCAGTTCTTC
>TRBD2|TRBV5-6|TRBJ2-5
CASGTSGTDMWTQYF
TGTGCCAGCGGGACTAGCGGGACGGACATGTGGACCCAGTACTTC
>NA|TRBV7-9|TRBJ1-2
CASSLGGPGIYGYTF
TGTGCCAGCAGCTTAGGTGGTCCAGGGATTTATGGCTACACCTTC
>NA|TRBV28|TRBJ2-1
CASSWGQGYNEQFF
TGTGCCAGCAGTTGGGGGCAGGGTTACAATGAGCAGTTCTTC
>NA|TRBV30|TRBJ1-5
CAWSVRENQPQHF
TGTGCCTGGAGTGTACGGGAAAATCAGCCCCAGCATTTT
>TRBD2|TRBV5-1|TRBJ2-2
CASSLTSGRHTGELFF
TGCGCCAGCAGCTTGACTAGCGGGAGACACACCGGGGAGCTGTTTTTT
>TRBD2|TRBV6-6|TRBJ2-1
CASSKGLAGDNEQFF
TGTGCCAGCAGTAAGGGACTAGCGGGAGACAATGAGCAGTTCTTC
>TRBD1|TRBV30|TRBJ1-2
CAWSLKQGNYGYTF
TGTGCCTGGAGTCTAAAACAGGGGAACTATGGCTACACCTTC
>TRBD2|TRBV18|TRBJ2-5
CASSPTSGRLDQETQYF
TGTGCCAGCTCACCGACTAGCGGGAGATTGGATCAAGAGACCCAGTACTTC